This is a list of T cell receptor beta chains from one sample in a study of shared clonotypes between healthy human individuals. Clones were sequenced by immunoSEQ multiplex PCR, and TCRdb holds only the in-frame ones, with some missing. The data contain more than 1.2 million clones, just under 99% of them singletons. Sequencing was done on a sample of naive CD4+ T cells sorted from blood. The receptors derive from a man aged 25-45 years in good health. Each CDR3 is given with its conserved first and last residue. D genes are given only for firm matches. For some rows the clone size is stated as once, few or many, or as a class when expanded; others skip it.

TRBV5-1	TRBJ1-4	-	-	TGCGCCAGCACATGGACCCCTGCGGAAAAACTGTTTTTT	CASTWTPAEKLFF
TRBV7-3	TRBJ2-7	-	-	TGTGCCAGCAGCTTAACGGGGACTGGGTCCGAGCAGTACTTC	CASSLTGTGSEQYF
TRBV4-3	TRBJ2-7	-	TRBD1	TGCGCCAGCAGTAGGGACAGGGGTGACGAGCAGTACTTC	CASSRDRGDEQYF
TRBV29-1	TRBJ2-5	-	-	TGCAGCGTTAGTCCTAGTCTGCTCAATAACCAAGAGACCCAGTACTTC	CSVSPSLLNNQETQYF
TRBV5-1	TRBJ2-1	-	TRBD1	TGCGCCAGCAGCAGCGGACAGGGGCCCTCAGAGTCCTCCTACAATGAGCAGTTCTTC	CASSSGQGPSESSYNEQFF
TRBV7-2	TRBJ2-7	-	-	TGTGCCAGCAGCTTAGCAGGGGCGTCGTCCGAGCAGTACTTC	CASSLAGASSEQYF
TRBV7-9	TRBJ2-1	-	-	TGTGCCAGCAGGGGTACGGTATCCCCTTACAATGAGCAGTTCTTC	CASRGTVSPYNEQFF
TRBV19	TRBJ2-5	-	-	TGTGCCAGTAGGCCACGATGGCATAGATCGGGAGAGACCCAGTACTTC	CASRPRWHRSGETQYF
TRBV11-3	TRBJ2-1	-	-	TGTGCCAGCAGCCCCGACACGATCTCCTACAATGAGCAGTTCTTC	CASSPDTISYNEQFF
TRBV7-9	TRBJ1-2	-	TRBD1	TGTGCCAGCATCGGACAGGGGGCTTGGTATGGCTACACCTTC	CASIGQGAWYGYTF
TRBV7-9	TRBJ2-2	-	-	TGTGCCAGCAGCTTCGAGGGCGGGGAGCTGTTTTTT	CASSFEGGELFF
TRBV29-1	TRBJ2-3	-	-	TGCAGCGTTAACGCGGGAAACACAGATACGCAGTATTTT	CSVNAGNTDTQYF
TRBV4-1	TRBJ1-4	-	TRBD1	TGCGCCAGCAGCCAAGATCAGGGGGGGTTAGGAAAACTGTTTTTT	CASSQDQGGLGKLFF
TRBV11-2	TRBJ2-1	-	TRBD2	TGTGCCAGCAGCAAGTTTCGCGGGGGGCCCCCACAGGTCGAGCAGTTCTTC	CASSKFRGGPPQVEQFF
TRBV15	TRBJ2-5	-	-	TGTGCCACCAGCAGAGATTGGGACGAGGAGACCCAGTACTTC	CATSRDWDEETQYF
TRBV6-5	TRBJ2-1	-	-	TGTGCCAGCAGTTACGATAGTACTACCTACAATGAGCAGTTCTTC	CASSYDSTTYNEQFF
TRBV19	TRBJ2-5	once	-	TGTGCCAGTAGTGGGGTGGTTGGGTCGGGCTTCATGGAGACCCAGTACTTC	CASSGVVGSGFMETQYF
TRBV7-9	TRBJ2-1	-	-	TGTGCCAGCAGCTTACCGGCCTACAATGAGCAGTTCTTC	CASSLPAYNEQFF
TRBV7-9	TRBJ1-3	-	TRBD1	TGTGCCAGCAGCTTAGCGGGACAGGGATCCGGAAACACCATATATTTT	CASSLAGQGSGNTIYF
TRBV18	TRBJ2-2	-	TRBD1	TGTGCCAGCTCACCTGCTCAGGGGGCCCAGAACACCGGGGAGCTGTTTTTT	CASSPAQGAQNTGELFF
TRBV2	TRBJ1-3	-	-	TGTGCCAGCGGAGTGAGTACAGGTTTACAGCAGGCTGGAAACACCATATATTTT	CASGVSTGLQQAGNTIYF
TRBV10-2	TRBJ2-1	-	-	TGCGCCAGCAGGGTGGAAAGCTCCTACAATGAGCAGTTCTTC	CASRVESSYNEQFF
TRBV29-1	TRBJ2-7	-	TRBD1	TGCAGCGTTGGTCAGGGGGCGTTAGGGGGAAGATACGAGCAGTACTTC	CSVGQGALGGRYEQYF
TRBV18	TRBJ2-5	-	-	TGTGCCAGCTCACCAAGACTGTTGACACAAGAGACCCAGTACTTC	CASSPRLLTQETQYF
TRBV5-4	TRBJ2-7	-	TRBD1	TGTGCCAGCAGCTTAGGGGGCCGGAGCTCCTACGAGCAGTACTTC	CASSLGGRSSYEQYF
TRBV27	TRBJ2-7	-	-	TGTGCCAGCAGCGGGGGAGCCCCTGGGGTAGAGCAGTACTTC	CASSGGAPGVEQYF
TRBV7-6	TRBJ2-5	-	-	TGTGCCAGCAGCCCATCAGGACAGCTACAAGAGACCCAGTACTTC	CASSPSGQLQETQYF
TRBV5-1	TRBJ1-5	-	-	TGCGCCAGCAGCTTGGCCCGGGATCAGCCCCAGCATTTT	CASSLARDQPQHF
TRBV7-9	TRBJ2-7	-	TRBD2	TGTGCCAGCAGCCGTATAGCGGGAGCCGCCCGGGAGTACGAGCAGTACTTC	CASSRIAGAAREYEQYF